The 29 T cell receptor beta chains given below trace back to one sample, sequenced in a study of identical twins. TCRdb redid the calling of the 5' RACE reads with MiXCR, one entry per CDR3 protein. The sample includes approximately 620,000 distinct CDR3 sequences, around 8.3% of them seen just once. The same specimen was also included in a second study, on yellow fever vaccine responses in identical twins.

Material for sequencing was PBMCs. The source is a woman younger than 30 in good health.

In its sample, this clonotype was seen many times. The chain combines TRBV10-3 with TRBJ1-4; D not certain. Germline V gene sequence: CDR1 ENHRY, CDR2 SYGVKD. The CDR3 is 13 amino acids. Trimming took 10 bases from V and 0 from J, leaving 9 bases between them. CDR3 sequence (DNA): TGTGCCACCGGAGACGCAACTAATGAAAAACTGTTTTTT. Protein product: CATGDATNEKLFF.

This clonotype was counted once. Being one base from a much bigger clone, this may be a read error. This sequence joins TRBV24-1 and TRBJ2-1; TRBD1 matches 7 bases. This CDR3 contains 13 residues. Germline V gene sequence: CDR1 KGHDR, CDR2 SFDVKD. The CDR3 sequence is CATSDSDRIEHFF. CDR3 nucleotides: TGTGCCACCAGTGACTCGGACAGGATTGAGCACTTCTTC.

This clonotype was observed a few times. This chain links TRBV7-2 with TRBJ1-5; D remains unclear. V lost 1 base and J lost 0, with 7 bases in between. The germline V gene has CDR1 SGHTA and CDR2 FQGNSA. This CDR3 is 15 amino acids long. The CDR3 bases are TGTGCCAGCAGCTTAGGGGCGGTTAGCAATCAGCCCCAGCATTTT. It encodes CASSLGAVSNQPQHF.

This clonotype was found many times. CDR3 in amino acids: CASSLAPAPYNEQFF. The CDR3 coding sequence is TGTGCCAGCAGTTTAGCCCCAGCGCCCTACAATGAGCAGTTCTTC. The rearrangement uses TRBV12-3 or TRBV12-4 and TRBJ2-1; no definite D call. The CDR3 runs 15 residues. V was trimmed by 0 bases and J by 2 bases, leaving 8 bases between them.

This clonotype was recorded at least ten times. The V and J genes are TRBV12-3 or TRBV12-4 and TRBJ1-2, with 7 bases that match TRBD1. Trimming removed 1 base from V and 5 bases from J; junction bases left unmatched: 10. The CDR3 has 16 residues. CDR3 residues: CASSLVVPQGTYGYTF. The CDR3 DNA is TGTGCCAGCAGTTTAGTTGTCCCACAGGGGACGTATGGCTACACCTTC.

This chain joins TRBV20-1 and TRBJ2-3, with TRBD2 identical over 14 bases. V was clipped by 3 bases and J by 3 bases; unmatched bases: 17. The CDR3 runs 20 residues. Germline V CDR1 and CDR2: DFQATT, SNEGSKA (reference sequence). CDR3 in amino acids: CSASAAGTSGRRGRTDTQYF. CDR3 DNA sequence: TGCAGTGCTAGCGCTGCCGGGACTAGCGGGAGAAGGGGAAGGACAGATACGCAGTATTTT.

This clonotype has just a few counts. The chain couples TRBV6-2 or TRBV6-3 to TRBJ1-1; 7 bases fit TRBD1. Germline loops: CDR1 MNHEY, CDR2 SVGEGT. The CDR3 length is 15 residues. V gave up 2 bases and J gave up 10 bases; unmatched junction bases: 13. This chain's CDR3 is CASSYRQGIRLGAFF. DNA for the CDR3: TGTGCCAGCAGTTACCGACAGGGAATCCGTCTCGGAGCTTTCTTT.

This clonotype was recorded a few times. The chain couples TRBV7-9 to TRBJ2-3; weak D call: TRBD1 (6 bases). V was clipped by 3 bases and J by 4 bases, with 11 bases between them. This CDR3 region has 14 residues. Germline V gene data show CDR1 as SEHNR and CDR2 as FQNEAQ (reference sequence). The CDR3 is CASSLGADPDTQYF. The CDR3 region has the DNA TGTGCCAGCAGCTTGGGGGCTGACCCAGATACGCAGTATTTT.

This rearrangement joins TRBV5-1 to TRBJ2-7; D is ambiguous. V gave up 5 bases and J gave up 0 bases, with 12 bases separating them. The V gene's germline CDR1 is SGHRS and CDR2 YFSETQ. The CDR3 spans 14 residues. The CDR3 reads CASRSDVSSYEQYF. The CDR3 DNA reads TGCGCCAGCAGGTCCGACGTCAGCTCCTACGAGCAGTACTTC.

The chain uses TRBV7-2 and TRBJ1-1; no reliable D call. The germline CDR1 and CDR2 sequences are SGHTA and FQGNSA. The CDR3 contains 13 residues. Between the trimmed V and J ends, which lost 5 bases and 11 bases, there was a span of 18 bases. The CDR3 region is CASSPPYERGAFF. The CDR3 DNA is TGTGCCAGCAGCCCGCCCTATGAGAGAGGCGCTTTCTTT.

The chain couples TRBV6-1 to TRBJ2-7; no definite D call. V shed 4 bases and J shed 0 bases, with 13 bases lying between them. The CDR3 contains 15 residues. Germline-derived CDR1 and CDR2 are MNHNS and SASEGT. The CDR3 DNA reads TGTGCCAGCAGTGTAATGACCACGAGCTCCTACGAGCAGTACTTC. Translating gives CASSVMTTSSYEQYF.

Details on this clonotype: One junction end does not reproduce the germline sequence, and a read error may be involved. V usage is TRBV7-7 and J usage is TRBJ2-1; 10 positions match TRBD1. Germline CDR1 and CDR2: SSHAT and FNYEAQ (reference sequence). The CDR3 is 18 residues long. In DNA, the CDR3 is TGTGCTAGCAGCTTAGGCCATAGGGGACAGGGGAATTCGGATGAGCAGTTCTTC. Its translation is CASSLGHRGQGNSDEQFF.

This clonotype came up a few times. This chain uses TRBV6-2 or TRBV6-3 with TRBJ2-7; D might be TRBD2 (5 bases). CDR1 is MNHEY, CDR2 SVGEGT, per germline. There are 15 residues in the CDR3. Trimming shortened V by 1 base and J by 3 bases, and 13 bases separated the two germline ends. CDR3 DNA: TGTGCCAGCAGTTACTTTTCCGGACTCGACTACGAGCAGTACTTC. Its translation is CASSYFSGLDYEQYF.

There are a few counts of this clonotype. The chain has TRBV5-1 and TRBJ2-4; TRBD1 or TRBD2 may be the D gene (5 bases each). The germline V and J ends were trimmed by 0 bases and 1 base, with 17 bases remaining between them. Germline CDR1 and CDR2: SGHRS and YFSETQ. The CDR3 consists of 18 residues. The CDR3 loop is CASSLAFEGHGAKNIQYF. The DNA for the CDR3 is TGCGCCAGCAGCTTGGCCTTCGAGGGGCACGGGGCCAAAAACATTCAGTACTTC.

This clonotype has a handful of counts. V is TRBV11-2 and J is TRBJ2-5, with D uncertain. CDR1 and CDR2 from the germline V gene are SGHAT and FQNNGV. The CDR3 runs to 17 residues. V lost 0 bases to trimming and J lost 2 bases, with 16 bases between them. CDR3 DNA sequence: TGTGCCAGCAGCTTAGATCTGGTCCTAAGATTTCAAGAGACCCAGTACTTC. Translated: CASSLDLVLRFQETQYF.

In its sample, this clonotype was seen many times. The chain uses TRBV6-1 and TRBJ2-4; the D is unclear. This CDR3 is built from 17 residues. The V gene lost 6 bases and the J gene lost 6 bases, with 24 bases spanning the gap. Germline loops: CDR1 MNHNS, CDR2 SASEGT. The CDR3 loop reads CASSPISEVAMRNIQYF. CDR3 in DNA: TGTGCCAGCAGCCCTATCTCAGAGGTCGCCATGCGAAACATTCAGTACTTC.

At least ten counts were recorded for this clonotype. V is TRBV29-1 and J is TRBJ2-1; no clear D. The germline CDR1 and CDR2 sequences are SQVTM and ANQGSEA. The CDR3 has 15 residues. V was shortened by 5 bases and J by 4 bases, with 18 bases between the two germline ends. CDR3 loop: CSVRYKGSVYNEQFF. The DNA of the CDR3 is TGCAGCGTTCGGTATAAAGGGTCGGTGTACAATGAGCAGTTCTTC.

This clonotype came up many times. V gene TRBV7-3 combines with J gene TRBJ2-2; D is ambiguous. The germline gives CDR1 SGHTA, CDR2 FQGTGA. The CDR3 runs 12 residues. Trimming stripped 6 bases from V and 5 bases from J, with 7 bases between. In DNA, the CDR3 is TGTGCCAGCAGGTCGGGTACCGGGGAGCTGTTTTTT. It is translated as CASRSGTGELFF. Full variable domain (missing parts from reference TRBV7-3 and TRBJ2-2): GAGVSQTPSNKVTEKGKYVELRCDPISGHTALYWYRQSLGQGPEFLIYFQGTGAADDSGLPNDRFFAVRPEGSVSTLKIQRTERGDSAVYLCASRSGTGELFFGEGSRLTVL.

This clonotype turned up a few times. The CDR3 bases are TGTGCCAGTAGCCTCACCTGGTCGGAAGAAAAACTGTTTTTT. This codes for CASSLTWSEEKLFF. This chain links TRBV19 with TRBJ1-4, with D uncertain. The germline V gene has CDR1 LNHDA and CDR2 SQIVND (reference sequence). This CDR3 spans 14 amino acids. The V gene lost 6 bases and the J gene lost 8 bases, with 16 bases spanning the gap.

This clonotype was recorded a few times. The chain recombines TRBV6-2 or TRBV6-3 with TRBJ2-3, with TRBD2 identical over 11 bases. There are 17 residues in the CDR3. J was trimmed by 0 bases and V by 4 bases; bases with no gene match: 6. Germline loops: CDR1 MNHEY, CDR2 SVGEGT. CDR3 loop: CASSSISGGGSTDTQYF. The CDR3 coding sequence is TGTGCCAGCAGTTCAATTAGCGGGGGGGGCAGCACAGATACGCAGTATTTT.

The chain uses TRBV5-1 and TRBJ2-5, with TRBD2 identical over 7 bases. J was trimmed by 1 base and V by 5 bases; bases with no gene match: 5. Germline loops: CDR1 SGHRS, CDR2 YFSETQ. This CDR3 spans 14 amino acids. The CDR3 loop reads CASRETSFQETQYF. The CDR3 nucleotides are TGCGCCAGCAGGGAGACTAGCTTCCAAGAGACCCAGTACTTC.

The chain carries TRBV5-1 and TRBJ2-7; 9 nucleotides agree with TRBD1. J was trimmed by 1 base and V by 4 bases; bases with no gene match: 9. The length of the CDR3 is 16 residues. Germline CDR1 reads SGHRS; CDR2 reads YFSETQ. CDR3 sequence: CASSTGTGKGSYEQYF. Written as DNA, the CDR3 is TGCGCCAGCAGCACGGGGACAGGGAAAGGGTCCTACGAGCAGTACTTC.

This clonotype was observed a few times. The V call is TRBV7-9, the J call TRBJ1-1; 9 bases match TRBD1. The CDR3 covers 15 residues. The V gene end was trimmed by 2 bases and the J gene end by 2 bases; junction bases not matched to a gene: 3. Germline V CDR1 and CDR2: SEHNR, FQNEAQ (reference sequence). CDR3 in DNA: TGTGCCAGCAGCTTACTGGACAGGGGAAACACTGAAGCTTTCTTT. Translated, it gives CASSLLDRGNTEAFF.

The table lists this clonotype with many counts. The chain couples TRBV5-1 to TRBJ2-7; 7 nucleotides line up with TRBD1. Germline V lookup: CDR1 SGHRS, CDR2 YFSETQ. The CDR3 sequence is 16 residues long. Losses at the gene ends were 4 bases for V and 3 bases for J; bases not matched to a gene: 13. The CDR3 spells CASSNALGQVIYEQYF. The CDR3 DNA is TGCGCCAGCAGCAATGCATTAGGACAGGTGATCTACGAGCAGTACTTC.

At least ten counts were recorded for this clonotype. This chain joins TRBV4-3 and TRBJ2-1; no definite D call. Per germline, CDR1 LGHNA and CDR2 YSLEER. The CDR3 runs to 18 residues. With 4 bases removed from V and 5 bases from J, the gap between germline ends came to 24 bases. The CDR3 sequence is CASSPVPGGVALNNEQFF. The CDR3 DNA sequence: TGCGCCAGCAGCCCCGTGCCGGGTGGAGTGGCCTTGAACAATGAGCAGTTCTTC.

This clonotype was observed many times. The chain recombines TRBV21-1 with TRBJ2-4; TRBD1 is the table's D call, not checked against the DNA. TRBV21-1 is recorded as a pseudogene. There are 19 residues in the CDR3. The CDR3 coding sequence is TGTGCCAGGCCCTGGTCCGGCCACCGGGACAGAGGAGCCAAAAACATTCAGTACTTC. Amino acids: CARPWSGHRDRGAKNIQYF.

The chain carries TRBV9 and TRBJ2-2; D may be TRBD1 (7 bases). This CDR3 comprises 17 residues. CDR1 is SGDLS, CDR2 YYNGEE, per germline. V was shortened by 0 bases and J by 5 bases, with 17 bases between the two germline ends. This chain's CDR3 is CASSVAFGGGSTGELFF. CDR3 nucleotide sequence: TGTGCCAGCAGCGTAGCTTTTGGAGGGGGCAGTACCGGGGAGCTGTTTTTT.

This clonotype was recorded a few times. This chain connects TRBV25-1 to TRBJ2-7; 7 bases align to TRBD1. From germline, CDR1 is MGHDK and CDR2 SYGVNS. This CDR3 contains 14 residues. J was trimmed by 7 bases and V by 0 bases; bases with no gene match: 6. Here the CDR3 DNA reads TGTGCCAGCAGTGAATACCCACAGGGGAGAGAGCAGTACTTC. As protein: CASSEYPQGREQYF.

The chain has TRBV15 and TRBJ2-5, with TRBD2 matching over 9 bases. Germline values: CDR1 LNHNV, CDR2 YYDKDF (reference sequence). The length of the CDR3 is 19 residues. Germline trimming cut 3 bases from V and 1 base from J; bases unmatched to any gene: 15. CDR3 nucleotide sequence: TGTGCCACCAGCAGCTGGGAGGGACTAGCTATGGCAACCCAAGAGACCCAGTACTTC. Translation: CATSSWEGLAMATQETQYF.